This T cell receptor beta chain was recorded in a study of CD8+CD57+ T cells in acquired aplastic anemia. The overall study: Mean yield of DNA from sorted CD4+ and CD8+ cells was roughly 3.4 ug. Study-level results: No significant difference in CD8+ Simpson's diversity was found between patients and controls. The same twenty-nine CD8+ CDR3 sequences occurred in patients and in controls.

About this clonotype itself: Its antigen remains unidentified.

The V end was cut by 5 bases, the J end by 3 bases, with 6 bases between. CDR3 length: 12 amino acids. Looked up from germline, CDR1 is SGHDN and CDR2 is FVKESK. Genomic DNA was employed as the template in profiling TCR beta VDJ and CDR3. TCRdb processed the reads anew with MiXCR; each CDR3 protein has one entry. Of roughly 180,000 distinct CDR3 sequences detected, 50% to 65% appear once; the ten largest clones hold approximately 42%. Patients chosen for sequencing had shown CD8+CD57+ cell expansion by flow cytometry. Therapy had not been given to patients before blood sampling. Sequencing was performed on sorted CD4+, CD8+, or CD8+CD57+ T cells (not recorded which) from PBMCs. The rearrangement uses TRBV14 and TRBJ2-3; D is uncertain. The TCR was taken from a human donor with aplastic anemia. CDR3 DNA sequence: TGTGCCAGCAGCTACCAGACAGATACGCAGTATTTT. Its translation is CASSYQTDTQYF.